The next 18 T cell receptor beta chains were all read from a single sample in a study of cytomegalovirus exposure and HLA in healthy donors. Here immunoSEQ multiplex PCR was the method, and the copy in TCRdb shows in-frame clones only, minus some. Of approximately 60,000 clones listed, 90% to 95% were seen once; the top ten hold less than 6%. The sample consisted of PBMCs. The receptors shown here come from a woman between 18 and 30 years old in good health and CMV-seronegative.

The chain recombines TRBV7-9 with TRBJ1-1, with D possibly being TRBD1 (5 bases). CDR1 SEHNR and CDR2 FQNEAQ come from the germline V gene (reference sequence). The CDR3 has 13 residues. V was shortened by 7 bases and J by 8 bases, with 17 bases between the two germline ends. CDR3 DNA sequence: TGTGCCAGCAAGCGTGTGAGCGGGGGAGAAGCTTTCTTT. Protein: CASKRVSGGEAFF.

The genes are TRBV10-1 and TRBJ2-1; the match to TRBD2 covers 11 bases. V dropped 3 bases and J dropped 6; count of bases not matched to a gene: 7. From germline, CDR1 is WNHNN and CDR2 SYGVQD (reference sequence). The CDR3 runs 16 residues. The CDR3 DNA sequence: TGCGCCAGCAGTGAAAGGACTAGCGGGCCCTTCAATGAGCAGTTCTTC. This codes for CASSERTSGPFNEQFF.

The chain combines TRBV6-1 with TRBJ2-3, with TRBD2 matching 10 bases. Looked up from germline, CDR1 is MNHNS and CDR2 is SASEGT. The CDR3 loop spans 17 amino acids. The ends lost 0 bases at V and 2 bases at J; junction bases unmatched: 5. CDR3 nucleotides: TGTGCCAGCAGTGAAGCAGTAGCGGGGGGCAACACAGATACGCAGTATTTT. Amino acids: CASSEAVAGGNTDTQYF.

The chain couples TRBV2 to TRBJ2-2; TRBD1 matches 11 bases. The CDR3 has 14 amino acids. V lost 7 bases and J lost 5; bases outside the gene matches: 3. Germline loops: CDR1 SNHLY, CDR2 FYNNEI. The CDR3 region is CASTGQGVTGELFF. The CDR3 coding sequence is TGTGCCAGCACGGGACAGGGGGTAACCGGGGAGCTGTTTTTT. Variable domain in full (rest from reference TRBV2 and TRBJ2-2): EPEVTQTPSHQVTQMGQEVILRCVPISNHLYFYWYRQILGQKVEFLVSFYNNEISEKSEIFDDQFSVERPDGSNFTLKIRSTKLEDSAMYFCASTGQGVTGELFFGEGSRLTVL.

The V call is TRBV4-3, the J call TRBJ1-4; D may be TRBD1 (6 bases). Germline V CDR1 and CDR2: LGHNA, YSLEER. The V end lost 0 bases, the J end lost 7 bases, and 15 bases lay between the germline ends. This CDR3 has 16 residues. The CDR3 coding sequence is TGCGCCAGCAGCCAAGATCCAGGCAGGGGTAGTGAAAAACTGTTTTTT. Amino acids: CASSQDPGRGSEKLFF.

The chain has TRBV7-7 and TRBJ2-2; maybe TRBD1 (5 bases). V was shortened by 10 bases and J by 8 bases, with 20 bases between the two germline ends. CDR1 is SSHAT, CDR2 FNYEAQ, per germline (reference sequence). The CDR3 consists of 14 residues. The CDR3: CATTPQGYLGELFF. In DNA, the CDR3 is TGTGCCACCACACCGCAGGGCTACCTAGGGGAGCTGTTTTTT.

The chain carries TRBV27 and TRBJ1-5; D gene uncertain. This CDR3 is 15 amino acids long. CDR1 is MNHEY and CDR2 is SMNVEV in the germline V gene (reference sequence). Trimming pared 10 bases from V and 5 bases from J, leaving 21 bases between. Here the CDR3 DNA reads TGTGCCACCTCCCCCTACCTCGCGGCCCATCAGCCCCAGCATTTT. It specifies CATSPYLAAHQPQHF.

The gene calls are TRBV2 and TRBJ2-4, with a tentative D call TRBD1 (7 bases). This CDR3 comprises 16 residues. CDR1 and CDR2 (germline): SNHLY, FYNNEI. Trimming stripped 7 bases from V and 1 base from J, with 17 bases between. The CDR3 region is CASTKGAGGAKNIQYF. For the CDR3, the DNA is TGTGCCAGCACCAAGGGGGCTGGGGGGGCCAAAAACATTCAGTACTTC.

V usage is TRBV9 and J usage is TRBJ2-5, with 7 bases that match TRBD2. Trimming at V came to 0 bases and at J to 4 bases, leaving 6 bases not matched to a gene. CDR1 and CDR2 from the germline V gene are SGDLS and YYNGEE. The CDR3 runs 15 residues. The CDR3 protein is CASSVAAGRAETQYF. Here the CDR3 DNA reads TGTGCCAGCAGCGTAGCGGCGGGGAGGGCAGAGACCCAGTACTTC.

The rearrangement links TRBV5-4 to TRBJ1-1; D is undetermined. V was pared by 1 base and J by 3 bases, with 7 bases between. This CDR3 has 13 residues. The germline gives CDR1 SGHNT, CDR2 YYREEE (reference sequence). For the CDR3, the DNA is TGTGCCAGCAGCTTGTATCGTGACACTGAAGCTTTCTTT. The encoded protein is CASSLYRDTEAFF.

The V gene is TRBV28, the J gene TRBJ2-7; D perhaps matches TRBD1 (6 bases). Trimming pared 2 bases from V and 3 bases from J, leaving 14 bases between. In germline, CDR1 is MDHEN, CDR2 SYDVKM. This CDR3 has 15 amino acids. CDR3 nucleotides: TGTGCCAGCAGTTTAGGGGACATGAAGGGCTACGAGCAGTACTTC. As protein: CASSLGDMKGYEQYF.

This chain connects TRBV21-1 to TRBJ2-1; the table assigns TRBD2, which was not confirmed against the DNA. TRBV21-1 is flagged as a pseudogene. The CDR3 is made up of 13 amino acids. The CDR3 DNA follows: TGTGCCAGCGCCACCCGGGGGAGGAATGAGCAGTTCTTC. This sequence encodes CASATRGRNEQFF.

The rearrangement uses TRBV28 and TRBJ1-5; no clear D gene. Trimming removed 3 bases from V and 0 bases from J, with 9 bases in between. CDR3 size: 15 residues. The germline gives CDR1 MDHEN, CDR2 SYDVKM. The CDR3 region has the DNA TGTGCCAGCAGTTTTGGGTCAGGTAGCAATCAGCCCCAGCATTTT. Translation gives CASSFGSGSNQPQHF. The full variable domain, rest sourced from reference TRBV28 and TRBJ1-5, is DVKVTQSSRYLVKRTGEKVFLECVQDMDHENMFWYRQDPGLGLRLIYFSYDVKMKEKGDIPEGYSVSREKKERFSLILESASTNQTSMYLCASSFGSGSNQPQHFGDGTRLSIL.

The V gene is TRBV2, the J gene TRBJ2-7, with TRBD1 as a possible D gene (5 bases). Germline V gene sequence: CDR1 SNHLY, CDR2 FYNNEI. The germline V and J ends were trimmed by 3 bases and 6 bases, with 9 bases remaining between them. The CDR3 is 12 amino acids. The CDR3 DNA is TGTGCCAGCAGTGACAGGGTGGCCGAGCAGTACGTC. The encoded protein is CASSDRVAEQYV.

The rearrangement joins TRBV5-1 to TRBJ1-1, with no clear D. The V gene's germline CDR1 is SGHRS and CDR2 YFSETQ. The germline V and J ends were trimmed by 0 bases and 4 bases, with 10 bases remaining between them. The CDR3 length is 14 residues. CDR3 in amino acids: CASSLGLRGTEAFF. For the CDR3, the DNA is TGCGCCAGCAGCTTGGGTCTCCGCGGCACTGAAGCTTTCTTT.

The V gene is TRBV5-8, the J gene TRBJ1-1, with a weak D call TRBD1 (5 bases). In germline, CDR1 is SGHTS, CDR2 YDEGEE. Trimming shortened V by 4 bases and J by 2 bases, and 24 bases separated the two germline ends. The CDR3 sequence is 18 residues long. For the CDR3, the DNA is TGTGCCAGCAGCGCCTCAGGGTGGTTAGTTCTCGGAAACACTGAAGCTTTCTTT. Its protein is CASSASGWLVLGNTEAFF. The full variable domain, rest sourced from reference TRBV5-8 and TRBJ1-1, is EAGVTQSPTHLIKTRGQQATLRCSPISGHTSVYWYQQALGLGLQFLLWYDEGEERNRGNFPPRFSGRQFPNYSSELNVNALELEDSALYLCASSASGWLVLGNTEAFFGQGTRLTVV.

As DNA, the CDR3 is TGTGCCAGCTCGGTGGCCGGGGGCTACAATGAGCAGTTCTTC. This sequence encodes CASSVAGGYNEQFF. The chain couples TRBV7-3 to TRBJ2-1; maybe TRBD2 (6 bases). The CDR3 has 14 amino acids. CDR1 and CDR2 (germline): SGHTA, FQGTGA. Trimming pared 8 bases from V and 3 bases from J, leaving 14 bases between. Variable domain in full (rest from reference TRBV7-3 and TRBJ2-1): GAGVSQTPSNKVTEKGKYVELRCDPISGHTALYWYRQSLGQGPEFLIYFQGTGAADDSGLPNDRFFAVRPEGSVSTLKIQRTERGDSAVYLCASSVAGGYNEQFFGPGTRLTVL.

Note on this clone: Other DNA sequences within the sample encode an identical CDR3. This chain joins TRBV7-9 and TRBJ2-1; no clear D gene. This CDR3 has 13 amino acids. Germline lookup yields CDR1 SEHNR and CDR2 FQNEAQ (reference sequence). V lost 0 bases, J lost 4 bases, and 4 bases lay in between. The CDR3 coding sequence is TGTGCCAGCAGCTTAGCCCAGTACAATGAGCAGTTCTTC. It encodes CASSLAQYNEQFF.